Shown below are 6 T cell receptor beta chains from a single sample sequenced in a study of blood T cells in healthy people across ages. Combining a sample-barcoded 5' primer with a J-beta primer mix, a second PCR ran for about 7 to 12 cycles. TCRdb called the 5' RACE reads again in MiXCR, with one record for every CDR3 protein. This table holds about a million distinct CDR3 sequences, around 48% found once. Specimen: blood. These receptors originate from a man aged 25 to 45 in good health.

The table lists this clonotype with many counts. The V call is TRBV4-1, the J call TRBJ2-1; 11 bases line up with TRBD1. With V trimmed by 3 bases and J by 7 bases, 11 bases remained unmatched. This CDR3 is built from 17 residues. Per the germline V gene, CDR1 is MGHRA and CDR2 is YSYEKL. The CDR3 protein is CASSHLPGQGAENEQFF. Written as DNA, the CDR3 is TGCGCCAGCAGCCACCTCCCAGGACAGGGGGCTGAAAATGAGCAGTTCTTC.

The J gene is TRBJ2-3, the V gene TRBV12-3 or TRBV12-4, with TRBD2 matching over 10 bases. CDR3 length: 15 residues. Trimming at V came to 6 bases and at J to 6 bases, leaving 9 bases not matched to a gene. In DNA form, the CDR3 reads TGTGCCAGCAGCTTCAGCGGGGGGGCAGTGGATACGCAGTATTTT. It yields the protein CASSFSGGAVDTQYF.

J is TRBJ2-5 and V is TRBV27, with unresolved D. The J call is uncertain, as TRBJ2-7 better fits the DNA end. This CDR3 spans 14 amino acids. From germline, CDR1 is MNHEY and CDR2 SMNVEV (reference sequence). The CDR3 loop reads CASSFRVGSYEQYF. The CDR3 coding sequence is TGTGCCAGCAGTTTTCGGGTTGGGTCCTACGAGCAGTACTTC.

This chain links TRBV11-2 with TRBJ2-1, with D unclear. This CDR3 comprises 15 residues. Trimming stripped 6 bases from V and 6 bases from J, with 18 bases between. CDR1 is SGHAT, CDR2 FQNNGV, per germline. The CDR3 nucleotides read TGTGCCAGCAGTTCTAATTCCGGCACGGCCAATGAGCAGTTCTTC. This sequence encodes CASSSNSGTANEQFF.

This clonotype was recorded a few times. The CDR3 bases are TGCAGTGCCACCCGGACAGGGTCCTACACAGATACGCAGTATTTT. The encoded protein is CSATRTGSYTDTQYF. The chain recombines TRBV20-1 with TRBJ2-3; 8 bases agree with TRBD1. CDR3 length: 15 residues. CDR1 DFQATT and CDR2 SNEGSKA come from the germline V gene (reference sequence). Losses at the gene ends were 6 bases for V and 2 bases for J; bases not matched to a gene: 10.

This chain connects TRBV13 to TRBJ2-1; D possibly corresponds to TRBD2 (5 bases). The CDR3 sequence is 15 residues long. With 3 bases removed from V and 2 bases from J, the gap between germline ends came to 11 bases. Germline V gene sequence: CDR1 PRHDT, CDR2 FYEKMQ (reference sequence). CDR3 in DNA: TGTGCCAGCAGCTTCGGGGAGTCCCCCTACAATGAGCAGTTCTTC. The encoded protein is CASSFGESPYNEQFF.